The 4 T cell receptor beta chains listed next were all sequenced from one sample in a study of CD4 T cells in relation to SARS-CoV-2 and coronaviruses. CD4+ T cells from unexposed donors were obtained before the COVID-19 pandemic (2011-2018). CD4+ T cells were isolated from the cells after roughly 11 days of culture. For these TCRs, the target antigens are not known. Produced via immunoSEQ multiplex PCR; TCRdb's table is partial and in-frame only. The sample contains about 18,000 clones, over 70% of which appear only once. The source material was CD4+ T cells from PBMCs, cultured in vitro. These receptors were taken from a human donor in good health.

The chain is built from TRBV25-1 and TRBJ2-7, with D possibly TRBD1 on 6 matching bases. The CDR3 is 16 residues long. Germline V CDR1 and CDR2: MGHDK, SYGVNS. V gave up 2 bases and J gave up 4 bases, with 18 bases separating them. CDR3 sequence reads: CASSEGQTGFLYEQYF. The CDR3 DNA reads TGTGCCAGCAGTGAAGGCCAGACAGGCTTTCTGTACGAGCAGTACTTC.

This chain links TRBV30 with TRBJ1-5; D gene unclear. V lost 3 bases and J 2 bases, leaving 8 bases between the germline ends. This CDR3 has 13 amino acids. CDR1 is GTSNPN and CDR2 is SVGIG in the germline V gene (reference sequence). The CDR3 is CAWSPWGNQPQHF. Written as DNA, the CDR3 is TGTGCCTGGAGCCCCTGGGGCAATCAGCCCCAGCATTTT.

CDR3 residues: CASSKQVWEQFF. CDR3 bases: TGTGCCAGCAGCAAACAGGTCTGGGAGCAGTTCTTC. V usage is TRBV7-9 and J usage is TRBJ2-1, with D perhaps matching TRBD1 (5 bases). Germline-derived CDR1 and CDR2 are SEHNR and FQNEAQ (reference sequence). The CDR3 consists of 12 residues. Trimming left V 5 bases short and J 10 bases short, with 12 bases between.

CDR3 in amino acids: CASSGGQYNEQFF. CDR3 DNA: TGTGCCAGCAGCGGGGGACAGTACAATGAGCAGTTCTTC. The chain is built from TRBV6-2 or TRBV6-3 and TRBJ2-1, with D perhaps TRBD1 (7 bases). CDR1 and CDR2 from the germline V gene are MNHEY and SVGEGT. The V end was cut by 6 bases, the J end by 4 bases, with 10 bases between. The CDR3 has 13 residues.